What follows are 13 T cell receptor beta chains derived from one specimen sequenced in a study of cytomegalovirus exposure and HLA in healthy donors. PCR was performed using 60 Vbeta and 13 Jbeta primers. Assay: immunoSEQ multiplex PCR; the TCRdb copy retains only in-frame clones and omits some. This sample carries over 130,000 clones, roughly three quarters of them seen once, and the ten largest clones take 1.5% to 2%. Material for sequencing was PBMCs. The receptors originated from a young woman in good health and CMV-seronegative.

This clone was recorded many times. The chain uses TRBV28 and TRBJ2-7, with TRBD2 matching over 12 bases. The CDR3 length is 15 residues. Germline loops: CDR1 MDHEN, CDR2 SYDVKM. V shed 5 bases, J shed 5 bases, and the junction held 7 bases outside the gene matches. CDR3 DNA: TGTGCCAGCAGTGTCTCTAGCGGGGGGGCTAACGAGCAGTACGTC. Protein sequence: CASSVSSGGANEQYV.

The V and J genes are TRBV19 and TRBJ1-1; D is ambiguous. V was shortened by 2 bases and J by 5 bases, with 15 bases between the two germline ends. Per germline, CDR1 LNHDA and CDR2 SQIVND (reference sequence). CDR3 length: 15 amino acids. The CDR3 region is CASSIREAPGTEAFF. The CDR3 nucleotides are TGTGCCAGTAGTATAAGAGAGGCCCCGGGGACTGAAGCTTTCTTT.

The V and J genes are TRBV4-1 and TRBJ2-7; 11 bases agree with TRBD2. Unmatched junction bases numbered 11, after V lost 4 bases and J lost 6 bases. CDR1 and CDR2 (germline): MGHRA, YSYEKL. The CDR3 sequence is 16 residues long. The DNA of the CDR3 is TGCGCCAGCAGCCCCCCCCGGCGGGGGACTAGCGGCGAGCAGTACGTC. It specifies CASSPPRRGTSGEQYV.

This clone was recorded only once. The rearrangement joins TRBV7-8 to TRBJ1-4; D is unresolved. V dropped 5 bases and J dropped 0 bases, with 10 bases sitting between them. Looked up from germline, CDR1 is SGHVS and CDR2 is FQNEAQ. The CDR3 extends over 15 amino acids. In DNA form, the CDR3 reads TGTGCCAGCAGCCGGACGGACTCAACTAATGAAAAACTGTTTTTT. It codes for CASSRTDSTNEKLFF.

The genes are TRBV9 and TRBJ2-2, with TRBD2 identical over 14 bases. Germline CDR1 reads SGDLS; CDR2 reads YYNGEE. This CDR3 is 16 amino acids long. Trimming cost V 0 bases and J 7 bases; bases outside gene matches: 2. CDR3 residues: CASSVEGTSGGGELFF. The CDR3 DNA reads as TGTGCCAGCAGCGTAGAAGGGACTAGCGGGGGCGGGGAGCTGTTTTTT.

The rearrangement links TRBV2 to TRBJ1-2; TRBD1 aligns across 8 bases. This CDR3 is built from 14 residues. Germline V gene sequence: CDR1 SNHLY, CDR2 FYNNEI. The J segment lost 7 bases and the V segment lost 7 bases, leaving 11 bases of the junction unmatched. This CDR3 reads CASIGPTGDSGYTF. In DNA, the CDR3 is TGTGCCAGCATTGGACCGACAGGGGATTCTGGCTACACCTTC.

The chain has TRBV7-9 and TRBJ2-5; TRBD1 agrees at 8 bases. CDR3 size: 14 residues. Germline V gene data show CDR1 as SEHNR and CDR2 as FQNEAQ (reference sequence). J lost 4 bases, V lost 9 bases, and 10 bases had no gene match. The CDR3 sequence is CASRTDRGGETQYF. CDR3 nucleotides: TGTGCCAGTAGAACCGACAGGGGAGGAGAGACCCAGTACTTC.

The chain has TRBV6-5 and TRBJ2-7, with 8 bases matching TRBD1. V gave up 3 bases and J gave up 9 bases; unmatched junction bases: 7. This CDR3 contains 13 residues. Germline CDR1 reads MNHEY; CDR2 reads SVGAGI. The CDR3 is CASSYSDRERQYF. The CDR3 region has the DNA TGTGCCAGCAGTTATTCGGACAGGGAACGGCAGTACTTC.

This clone was found a few times. The rearrangement joins TRBV28 to TRBJ2-7; D is undetermined. The CDR3 consists of 14 residues. V lost 3 bases, J lost 5 bases, and 14 bases lay in between. Germline V gene data show CDR1 as MDHEN and CDR2 as SYDVKM. The CDR3 here is CASSFVGHGDEQYV. CDR3 sequence (DNA): TGTGCCAGCAGTTTTGTGGGTCACGGAGACGAGCAGTACGTC.

The J gene is TRBJ1-1, the V gene TRBV9; D gene unclear. CDR1 and CDR2 from the germline V gene are SGDLS and YYNGEE. V shed 4 bases and J shed 0 bases, with 7 bases lying between them. The CDR3 covers 13 residues. The CDR3 spells CASSFTVNTEAFF. For the CDR3, the DNA is TGTGCCAGCAGCTTTACAGTGAACACTGAAGCTTTCTTT.

J is TRBJ2-7 and V is TRBV28, with TRBD2 as a possible D gene (6 bases). CDR1 is MDHEN, CDR2 SYDVKM, per germline. V lost 3 bases, J lost 6 bases, and 15 bases lay in between. The CDR3 runs 14 residues. The CDR3 nucleotides are TGTGCCAGCAGTTTTGGGGGGAGCCGGATCGAGCAGTACTTC. Translation gives CASSFGGSRIEQYF. Supplemented by reference TRBV28 and TRBJ2-7, the full variable domain reads DVKVTQSSRYLVKRTGEKVFLECVQDMDHENMFWYRQDPGLGLRLIYFSYDVKMKEKGDIPEGYSVSREKKERFSLILESASTNQTSMYLCASSFGGSRIEQYFGPGTRLTVT.

Notes on this clone: This sample includes further DNA sequences coding for the same CDR3. This chain joins TRBV2 and TRBJ2-3, with 9 nucleotides matching TRBD1. The CDR3 runs 15 residues. Trimming at V came to 4 bases and at J to 1 base, leaving 3 bases not matched to a gene. CDR1 SNHLY and CDR2 FYNNEI come from the germline V gene. The CDR3 protein is CASSGRTGGTDTQYF. The CDR3 DNA reads as TGTGCCAGCAGTGGGCGGACAGGGGGCACAGATACGCAGTATTTT.

The chain joins TRBV14 to TRBJ2-3; a possible D gene is TRBD1 (5 bases). Germline CDR1 and CDR2: SGHDN and FVKESK. The CDR3 is 19 amino acids. V was pared by 1 base and J by 1 base, with 21 bases between. Here the CDR3 reads CASSQGPPYQDTRTDTQYF. For the CDR3, the DNA is TGTGCCAGCAGCCAAGGTCCTCCTTATCAGGACACACGCACAGATACGCAGTATTTT.